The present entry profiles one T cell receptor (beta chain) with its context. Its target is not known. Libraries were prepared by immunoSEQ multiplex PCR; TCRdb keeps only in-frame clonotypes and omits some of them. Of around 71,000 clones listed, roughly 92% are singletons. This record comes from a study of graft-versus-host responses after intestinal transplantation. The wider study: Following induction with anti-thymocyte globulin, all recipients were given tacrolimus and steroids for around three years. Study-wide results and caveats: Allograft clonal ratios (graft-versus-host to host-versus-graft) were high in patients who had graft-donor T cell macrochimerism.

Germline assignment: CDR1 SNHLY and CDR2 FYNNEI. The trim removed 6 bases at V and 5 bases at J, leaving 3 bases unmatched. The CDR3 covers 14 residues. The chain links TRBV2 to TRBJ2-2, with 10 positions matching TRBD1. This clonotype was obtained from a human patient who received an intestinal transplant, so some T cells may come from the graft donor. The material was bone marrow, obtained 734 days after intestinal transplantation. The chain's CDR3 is CASSRDRGTGELFF. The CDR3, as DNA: TGTGCCAGCAGCCGGGACAGGGGAACCGGGGAGCTGTTTTTT.